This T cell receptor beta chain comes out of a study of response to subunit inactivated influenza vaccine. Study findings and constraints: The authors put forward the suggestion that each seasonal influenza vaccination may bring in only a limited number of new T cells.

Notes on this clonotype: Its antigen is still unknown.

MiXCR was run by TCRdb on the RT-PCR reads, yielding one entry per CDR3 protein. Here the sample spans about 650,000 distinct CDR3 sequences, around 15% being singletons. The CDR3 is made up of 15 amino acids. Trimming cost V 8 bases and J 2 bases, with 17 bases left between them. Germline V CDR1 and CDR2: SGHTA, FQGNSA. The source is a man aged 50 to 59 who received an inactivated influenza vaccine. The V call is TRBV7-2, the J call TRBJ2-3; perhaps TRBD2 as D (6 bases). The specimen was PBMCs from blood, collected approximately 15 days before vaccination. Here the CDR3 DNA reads TGTGCCAGCTGTGGGGGGAGTTCGTACACAGATACGCAGTATTTT. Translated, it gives CASCGGSSYTDTQYF.